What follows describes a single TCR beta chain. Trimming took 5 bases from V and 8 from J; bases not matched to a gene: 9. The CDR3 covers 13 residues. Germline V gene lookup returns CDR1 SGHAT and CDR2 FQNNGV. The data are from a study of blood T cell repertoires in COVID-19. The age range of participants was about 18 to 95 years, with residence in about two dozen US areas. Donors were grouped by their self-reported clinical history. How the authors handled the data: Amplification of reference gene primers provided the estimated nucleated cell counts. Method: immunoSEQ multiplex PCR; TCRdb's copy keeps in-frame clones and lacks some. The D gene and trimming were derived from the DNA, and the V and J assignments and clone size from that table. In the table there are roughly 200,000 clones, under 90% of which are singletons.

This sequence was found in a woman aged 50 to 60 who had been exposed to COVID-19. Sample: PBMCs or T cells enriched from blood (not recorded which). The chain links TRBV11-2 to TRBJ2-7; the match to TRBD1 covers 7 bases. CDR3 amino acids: CASSIDREIKQYF. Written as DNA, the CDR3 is TGTGCCAGCAGCATTGACAGGGAGATCAAGCAGTACTTC.